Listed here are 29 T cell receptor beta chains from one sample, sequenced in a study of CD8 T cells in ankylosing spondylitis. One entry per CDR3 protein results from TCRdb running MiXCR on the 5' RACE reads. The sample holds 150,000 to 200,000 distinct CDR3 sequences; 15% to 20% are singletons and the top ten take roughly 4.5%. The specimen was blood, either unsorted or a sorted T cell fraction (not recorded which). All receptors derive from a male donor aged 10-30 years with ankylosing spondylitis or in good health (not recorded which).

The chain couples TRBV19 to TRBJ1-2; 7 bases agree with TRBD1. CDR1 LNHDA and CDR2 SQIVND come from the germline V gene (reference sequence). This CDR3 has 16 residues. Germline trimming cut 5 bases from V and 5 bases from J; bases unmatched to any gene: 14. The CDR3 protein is CASSPTAGTAIYGYTF. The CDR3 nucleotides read TGTGCCAGTAGTCCGACCGCCGGGACAGCTATTTATGGCTACACCTTC.

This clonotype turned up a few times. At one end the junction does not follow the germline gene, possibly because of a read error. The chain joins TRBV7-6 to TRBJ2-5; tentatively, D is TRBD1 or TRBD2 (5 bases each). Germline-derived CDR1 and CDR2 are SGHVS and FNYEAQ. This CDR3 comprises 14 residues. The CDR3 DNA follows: TGTGCCAGCAGCCTCCAACCGGGACCCGGCAAACCAGACTTC. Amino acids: CASSLQPGPGKPDF.

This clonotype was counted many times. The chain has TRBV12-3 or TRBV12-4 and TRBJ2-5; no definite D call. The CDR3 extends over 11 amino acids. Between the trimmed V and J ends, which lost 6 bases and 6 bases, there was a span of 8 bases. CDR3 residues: CASSLAKTQYF. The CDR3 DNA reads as TGTGCCAGCAGCTTGGCAAAGACCCAGTACTTC.

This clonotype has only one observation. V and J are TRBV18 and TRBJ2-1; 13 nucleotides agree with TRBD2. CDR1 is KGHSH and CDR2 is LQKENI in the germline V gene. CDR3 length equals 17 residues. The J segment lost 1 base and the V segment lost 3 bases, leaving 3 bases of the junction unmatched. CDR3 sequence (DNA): TGTGCCAGCTCACCGGGACTAGCGGGAATTTCCTACAATGAGCAGTTCTTC. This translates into CASSPGLAGISYNEQFF.

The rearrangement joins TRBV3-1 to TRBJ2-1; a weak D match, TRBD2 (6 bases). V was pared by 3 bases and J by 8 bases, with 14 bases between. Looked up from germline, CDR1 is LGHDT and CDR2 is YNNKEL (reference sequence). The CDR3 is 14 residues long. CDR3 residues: CASSHHRERDEQFF. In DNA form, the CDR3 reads TGTGCCAGCAGCCATCATCGGGAGCGGGATGAGCAGTTCTTC.

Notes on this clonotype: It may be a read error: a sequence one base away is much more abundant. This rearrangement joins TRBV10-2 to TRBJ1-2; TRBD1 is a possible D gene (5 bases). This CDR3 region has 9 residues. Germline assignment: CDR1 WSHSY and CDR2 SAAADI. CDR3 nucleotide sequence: TGCGACTGGGGCTATGGCTACCCCTTC. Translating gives CDWGYGYPF.

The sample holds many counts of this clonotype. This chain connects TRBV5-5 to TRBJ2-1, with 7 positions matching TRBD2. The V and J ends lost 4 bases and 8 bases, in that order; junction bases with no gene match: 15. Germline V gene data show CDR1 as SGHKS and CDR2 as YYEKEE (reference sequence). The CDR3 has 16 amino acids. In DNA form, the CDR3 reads TGTGCCAGCAGCCTAGAAGGGAGGGTGGGCTTCGATGAGCAGTTCTTC. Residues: CASSLEGRVGFDEQFF.

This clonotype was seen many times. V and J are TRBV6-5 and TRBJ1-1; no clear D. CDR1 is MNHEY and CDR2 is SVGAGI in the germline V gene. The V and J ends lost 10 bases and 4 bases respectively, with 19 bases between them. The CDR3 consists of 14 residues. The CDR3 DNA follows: TGTGCCACCAAGTCTGGGGAAGTAGGCACTGAAGCTTTCTTT. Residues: CATKSGEVGTEAFF.

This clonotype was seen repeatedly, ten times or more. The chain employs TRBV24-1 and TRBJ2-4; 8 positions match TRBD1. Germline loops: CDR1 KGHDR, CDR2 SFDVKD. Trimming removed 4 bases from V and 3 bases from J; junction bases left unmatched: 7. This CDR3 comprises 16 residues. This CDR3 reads CATSDQGALGKNIQYF. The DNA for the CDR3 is TGTGCCACCAGTGACCAGGGGGCTCTGGGCAAAAACATTCAGTACTTC.

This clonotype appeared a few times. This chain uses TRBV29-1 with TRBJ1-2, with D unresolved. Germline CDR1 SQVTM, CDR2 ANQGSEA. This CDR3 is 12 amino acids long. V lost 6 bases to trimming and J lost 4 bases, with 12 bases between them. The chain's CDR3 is CSVEGNLYGYTF. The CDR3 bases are TGCAGCGTCGAGGGCAACCTCTATGGCTACACCTTC.

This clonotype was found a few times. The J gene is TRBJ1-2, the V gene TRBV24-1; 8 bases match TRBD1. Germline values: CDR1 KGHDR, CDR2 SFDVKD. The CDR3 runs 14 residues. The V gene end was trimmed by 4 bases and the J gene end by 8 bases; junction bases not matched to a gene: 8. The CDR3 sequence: CATSDPDRARGYTF. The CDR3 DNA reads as TGTGCCACCAGTGACCCGGACAGGGCGCGGGGCTACACCTTC.

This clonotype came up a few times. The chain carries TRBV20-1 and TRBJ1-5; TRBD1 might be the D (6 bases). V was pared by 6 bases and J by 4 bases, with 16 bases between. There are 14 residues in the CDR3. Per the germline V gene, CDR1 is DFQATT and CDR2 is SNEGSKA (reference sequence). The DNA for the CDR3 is TGCAGTGCCGAGAAGGACAGATTGAATCAGCCCCAGCATTTT. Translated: CSAEKDRLNQPQHF.

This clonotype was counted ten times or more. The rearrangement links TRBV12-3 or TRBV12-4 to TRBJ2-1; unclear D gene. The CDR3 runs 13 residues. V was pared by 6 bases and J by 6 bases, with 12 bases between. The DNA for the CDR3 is TGTGCCAGCAGCCCAATCCGACTCAATGAGCAGTTCTTC. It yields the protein CASSPIRLNEQFF.

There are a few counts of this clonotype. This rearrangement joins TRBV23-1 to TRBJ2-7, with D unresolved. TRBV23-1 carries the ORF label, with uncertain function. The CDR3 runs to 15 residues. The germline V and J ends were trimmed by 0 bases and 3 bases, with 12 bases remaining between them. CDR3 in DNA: TGCGCCAGCAGTCAATCCCCCCTCTTCTTCTACGAGCAGTACGTC. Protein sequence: CASSQSPLFFYEQYV.

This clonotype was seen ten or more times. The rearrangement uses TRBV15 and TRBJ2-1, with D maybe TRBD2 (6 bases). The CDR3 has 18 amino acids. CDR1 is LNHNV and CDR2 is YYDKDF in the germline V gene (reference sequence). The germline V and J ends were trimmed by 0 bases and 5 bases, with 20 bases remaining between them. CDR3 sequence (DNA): TGTGCCACCAGCAGAGAACGATTAAGGTGGGAGGCCCACAATGAGCAGTTCTTC. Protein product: CATSRERLRWEAHNEQFF.

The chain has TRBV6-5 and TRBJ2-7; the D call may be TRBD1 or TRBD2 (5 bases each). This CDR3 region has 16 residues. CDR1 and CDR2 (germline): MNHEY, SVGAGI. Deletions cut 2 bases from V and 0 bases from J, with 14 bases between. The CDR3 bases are TGTGCCAGCAGTTACGGGGACGGGTACAGCTCCTACGAGCAGTACTTC. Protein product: CASSYGDGYSSYEQYF.

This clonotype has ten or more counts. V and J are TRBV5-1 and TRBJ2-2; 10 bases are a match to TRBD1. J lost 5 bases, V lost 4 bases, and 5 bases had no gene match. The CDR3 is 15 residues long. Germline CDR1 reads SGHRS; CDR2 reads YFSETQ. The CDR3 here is CASSTTGGETGELFF. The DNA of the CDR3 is TGCGCCAGCAGCACGACAGGGGGCGAGACCGGGGAGCTGTTTTTT.

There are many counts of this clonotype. The CDR3 loop reads CASSDPGTSGRMDTGELFF. Here the CDR3 DNA reads TGTGCCAGCAGCGACCCCGGGACTAGCGGGAGGATGGACACCGGGGAGCTGTTTTTT. This chain links TRBV2 with TRBJ2-2, with 15 nucleotides matching TRBD2. Germline values: CDR1 SNHLY, CDR2 FYNNEI. This CDR3 has 19 amino acids. Germline trimming cut 6 bases from V and 3 bases from J; bases unmatched to any gene: 11.

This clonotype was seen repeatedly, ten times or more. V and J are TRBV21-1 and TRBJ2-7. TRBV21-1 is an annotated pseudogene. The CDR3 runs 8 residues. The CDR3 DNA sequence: TGTGCCCTTAACGAGCAGTACTTC. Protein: CALNEQYF.

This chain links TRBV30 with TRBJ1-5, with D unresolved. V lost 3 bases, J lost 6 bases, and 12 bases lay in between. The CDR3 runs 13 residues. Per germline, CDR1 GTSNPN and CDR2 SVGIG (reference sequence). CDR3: CAWSEASGQPQHF. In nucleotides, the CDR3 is TGTGCCTGGAGCGAGGCAAGCGGTCAGCCCCAGCATTTT.

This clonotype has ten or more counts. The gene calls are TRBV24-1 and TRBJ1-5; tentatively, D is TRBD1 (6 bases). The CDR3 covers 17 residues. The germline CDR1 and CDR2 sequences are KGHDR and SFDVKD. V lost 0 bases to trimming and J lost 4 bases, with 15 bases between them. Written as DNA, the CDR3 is TGTGCCACCAGTGATTTGCCAAGACCAGGGGAGAATCAGCCCCAGCATTTT. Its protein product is CATSDLPRPGENQPQHF.

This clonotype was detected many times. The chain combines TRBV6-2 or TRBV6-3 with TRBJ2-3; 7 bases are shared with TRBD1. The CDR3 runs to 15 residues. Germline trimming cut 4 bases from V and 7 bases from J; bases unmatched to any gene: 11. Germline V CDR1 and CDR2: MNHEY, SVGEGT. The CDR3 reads CASSLNRQGGYTQYF. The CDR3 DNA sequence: TGTGCCAGCAGTTTAAATCGACAGGGTGGATATACGCAGTATTTT.

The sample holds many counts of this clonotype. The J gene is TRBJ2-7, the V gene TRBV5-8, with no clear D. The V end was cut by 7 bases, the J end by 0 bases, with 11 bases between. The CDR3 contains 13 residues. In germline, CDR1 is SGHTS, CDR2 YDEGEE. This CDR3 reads CASQSGVSYEQYF. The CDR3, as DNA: TGTGCCAGCCAAAGTGGCGTCTCCTACGAGCAGTACTTC.

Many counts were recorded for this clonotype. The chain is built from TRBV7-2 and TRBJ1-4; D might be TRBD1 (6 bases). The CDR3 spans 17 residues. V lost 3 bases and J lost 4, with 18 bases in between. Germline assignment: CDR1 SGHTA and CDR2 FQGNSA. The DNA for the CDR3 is TGTGCCAGCAGCTTTGGGGGGCCGCCGGAATTTAATGAAAAACTGTTTTTT. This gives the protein CASSFGGPPEFNEKLFF. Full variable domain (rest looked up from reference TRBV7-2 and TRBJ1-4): GAGVSQSPSNKVTEKGKDVELRCDPISGHTALYWYRQSLGQGLEFLIYFQGNSAPDKSGLPSDRFSAERTGGSVSTLTIQRTQQEDSAVYLCASSFGGPPEFNEKLFFGSGTQLSVL.

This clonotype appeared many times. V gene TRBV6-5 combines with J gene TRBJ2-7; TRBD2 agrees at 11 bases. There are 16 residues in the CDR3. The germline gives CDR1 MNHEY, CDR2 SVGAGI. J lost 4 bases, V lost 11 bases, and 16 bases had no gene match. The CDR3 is CAGTRTGTSGLYEQYV. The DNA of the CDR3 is TGTGCCGGTACCAGGACCGGGACTAGCGGTTTATACGAGCAGTACGTC.

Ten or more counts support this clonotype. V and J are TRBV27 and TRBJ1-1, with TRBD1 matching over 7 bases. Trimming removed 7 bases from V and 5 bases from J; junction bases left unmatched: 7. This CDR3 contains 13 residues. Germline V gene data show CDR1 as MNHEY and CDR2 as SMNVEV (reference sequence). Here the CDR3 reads CASIGRGWTEAFF. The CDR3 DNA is TGTGCCAGCATAGGCAGGGGGTGGACTGAAGCTTTCTTT.

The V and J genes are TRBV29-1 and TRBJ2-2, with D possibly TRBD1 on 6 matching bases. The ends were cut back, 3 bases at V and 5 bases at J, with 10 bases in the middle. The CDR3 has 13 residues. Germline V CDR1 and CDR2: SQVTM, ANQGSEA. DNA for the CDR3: TGCAGCGTTGACAGGGGAAGGACCGGGGAGCTGTTTTTT. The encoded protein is CSVDRGRTGELFF.

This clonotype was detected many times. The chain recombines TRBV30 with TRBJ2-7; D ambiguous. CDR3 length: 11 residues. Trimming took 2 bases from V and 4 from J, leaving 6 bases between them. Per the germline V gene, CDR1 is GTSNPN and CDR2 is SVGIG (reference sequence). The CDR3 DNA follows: TGTGCCTGGAGTTTTGGATACGAGCAGTACTTC. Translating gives CAWSFGYEQYF.

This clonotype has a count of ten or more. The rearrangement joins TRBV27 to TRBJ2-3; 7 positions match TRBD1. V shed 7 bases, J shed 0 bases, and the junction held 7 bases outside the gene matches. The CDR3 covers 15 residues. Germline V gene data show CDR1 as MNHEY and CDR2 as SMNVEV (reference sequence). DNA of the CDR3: TGTGCCAGCACCTCCGGGACAGCTAGCACAGATACGCAGTATTTT. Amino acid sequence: CASTSGTASTDTQYF.